What follows is one T cell receptor (beta chain) and its context. The CDR3 covers 14 residues. The V gene's germline CDR1 is LGHNA and CDR2 YNFKEQ. V dropped 2 bases and J dropped 6 bases, with 12 bases sitting between them. This sample was taken from a study of human T cells and chemical hapten exposure. Study as a whole: Small volume differences among pooled libraries mainly caused per-sample TCR yield variation.

Time point described: patch test 3, about 24 weeks after DPC sensitization. Treatment: therapeutic diphenylcyclopropenone sensitization with weekly scalp DPC. TCRdb re-called the RACE reads with MiXCR, one entry per CDR3 protein. Among 150,000 to 200,000 distinct CDR3 sequences listed, about a quarter were seen once. This material consisted of whole blood, taken in connection with sensitization to the hapten diphenylcyclopropenone (DPC). The chain uses TRBV4-2 and TRBJ2-3; D gene ambiguous. The receptor comes from a woman aged 18-30 years with alopecia areata. Some clones in this sample may be carry-over from other donors' samples. DNA for the CDR3: TGTGCCAGCAGCCAATCCTCCATCGACGATACGCAGTATTTT. Amino acids: CASSQSSIDDTQYF.